This TCR beta chain was captured by sequencing in a study of T cells in Graves' hyperthyroidism and ophthalmopathy. Amplification yielded TCR beta CDR3 regions, with RNA transcripts as the source. Researchers ran a first-round RT-PCR on the TCR CDR3 using the HTBI primer set. One entry per CDR3 protein, called by TCRdb with MiXCR from the multiplex PCR reads. The sample shows 800,000 or so distinct CDR3 sequences, more than 30% of them seen only once. This CDR3 contains 16 residues. Germline V lookup: CDR1 SGDLS, CDR2 YYNGEE. V was pared by 0 bases and J by 0 bases, with 12 bases between. Study-level results: Among clonotypes expanded in thyroid above 0.001, most were also found in blood. Ophthalmopathy was model-predicted a median roughly 6.5 months pre-onset.

Concerning this clonotype itself: The target antigen is unknown. This is likely a read error, given that the CDR3 carries no conserved phenylalanine or tryptophan at its end.

The sample taken for sequencing was blood. The TCR was taken from a man younger than 35 with Graves' hyperthyroidism. The chain employs TRBV9 and TRBJ1-1; D uncertain. The CDR3 reads CASSVGGGPMNTEAFL. The CDR3 region has the DNA TGTGCCAGCAGCGTAGGAGGCGGACCGATGAACACTGAAGCTTTCCTT.